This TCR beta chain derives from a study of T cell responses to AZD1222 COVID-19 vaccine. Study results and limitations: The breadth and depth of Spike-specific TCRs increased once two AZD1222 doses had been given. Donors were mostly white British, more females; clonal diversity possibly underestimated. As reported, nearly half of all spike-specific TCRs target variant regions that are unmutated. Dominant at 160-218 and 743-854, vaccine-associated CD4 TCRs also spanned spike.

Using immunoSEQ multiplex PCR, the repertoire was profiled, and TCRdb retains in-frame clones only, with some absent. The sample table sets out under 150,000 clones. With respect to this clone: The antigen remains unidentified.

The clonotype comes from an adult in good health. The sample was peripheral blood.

Here the CDR3 reads CASRAGTGVLEAFF. The CDR3 DNA follows: TGTGCCAGCAGGGCCGGGACAGGGGTATTGGAAGCTTTCTTT. The genes are TRBV11-2 and TRBJ1-1; 10 bases align to TRBD1. This CDR3 is 14 amino acids long. The V gene's germline CDR1 is SGHAT and CDR2 FQNNGV. Trimming removed 6 bases from V and 8 bases from J; junction bases left unmatched: 9.